These 3 T cell receptor beta chains came from one sample sequenced in a study of cytomegalovirus exposure and HLA in healthy donors (dated by TCRdb to the late 2010s). The library was generated by the immunoSEQ multiplex PCR assay. A mixture of 60 forward primers for TCR Vbeta segments and 13 reverse primers for TCR Jbeta segments was used in the multiplex PCR. This immuneACCESS table, as held by TCRdb, lists in-frame sequences with V and J called but not all clones. Of the missing ones, under half trace to an unresolved V gene in checked studies; the others have no known cause. Per the sample table, the count is roughly 100,000 clones. 3.5% of the sample lies in the top ten. The material sequenced was PBMCs. The receptors shown here come from a middle-aged man in good health and CMV-seronegative.

The chain combines TRBV28 with TRBJ1-2; 9 positions agree with TRBD1. Germline lookup yields CDR1 MDHEN and CDR2 SYDVKM. V lost 2 bases, J lost 4 bases, and 5 bases stayed unmatched. The CDR3 is 15 residues long. The chain's CDR3 is CASSLLQGASYGYTF. The CDR3 DNA sequence: TGTGCCAGCAGTTTACTACAGGGGGCGTCCTATGGCTACACCTTC.

The chain employs TRBV18 and TRBJ1-1, with 8 bases matching TRBD1. Germline values: CDR1 KGHSH, CDR2 LQKENI. V shed 3 bases, J shed 5 bases, and the junction held 11 bases outside the gene matches. The CDR3 covers 16 residues. CDR3: CASSPLSGTGRTEAFF. The CDR3 DNA sequence: TGTGCCAGCTCACCCTTGTCCGGGACAGGTCGAACTGAAGCTTTCTTT.

The V and J genes are TRBV18 and TRBJ2-3; perhaps TRBD2 as D (6 bases). The V gene's germline CDR1 is KGHSH and CDR2 LQKENI. This CDR3 is built from 16 residues. V shed 3 bases and J shed 0 bases, with 13 bases lying between them. CDR3 residues: CASSPVGGASTDTQYF. The CDR3 DNA is TGTGCCAGCTCACCCGTAGGAGGGGCTAGCACAGATACGCAGTATTTT. Combining the CDR3 with reference TRBV18 and TRBJ2-3 gives the whole variable domain NAGVMQNPRHLVRRRGQEARLRCSPMKGHSHVYWYRQLPEEGLKFMVYLQKENIIDESGMPKERFSAEFPKEGPSILRIQQVVRGDSAAYFCASSPVGGASTDTQYFGPGTRLTVL.